This T cell receptor (beta chain) was captured in a study of read filtering for tumor transcriptome and immune sequencing. Overall study context: Mean patient age was roughly 72 years, range about 47 to 90; 17 male, around 15 female. R-ISS stage counts were roughly 8 for I, 16 for II, roughly seven for III.

From roughly 0.4 ug of RNA, a library with molecular barcoded alpha/delta and beta/gamma adaptors was made. TCRdb called the reads again in MiXCR, with one record for every CDR3 protein. This table has about 62,000 distinct CDR3 sequences, approximately 19% appearing once. Study results and limitations: This fraction held mixed bone marrow immune cells after CD138-negative sorting.

From germline, CDR1 is DFQATT and CDR2 SNEGSKA (reference sequence). V dropped 6 bases and J dropped 2; count of bases not matched to a gene: 16. CDR3 length: 17 amino acids. This clonotype was detected ten times or more. What it binds is not known. The receptor was derived from a donor aged 40 or over with multiple myeloma. The material sequenced was a population of CD138-negative cells sorted from bone marrow. The chain carries TRBV20-1 and TRBJ2-1; 7 bases are shared with TRBD2. The CDR3 nucleotides read TGCAGTGCCAATGTAGTTTTTGCGGGAGTGACCTACAATGAGCAGTTCTTC. This encodes CSANVVFAGVTYNEQFF.